This T cell receptor (beta chain) was sequenced during a study of cytomegalovirus exposure and HLA in healthy donors. Findings and caveats of the study: Later work associated roughly 15,000 TCR beta sequences with HLA alleles at 0.05 false discovery rate. Later on, a genetic analysis was performed. It linked a missense variant in DCLRE1C with V- and J-gene trimming of TCR beta. Confirmation in vitro established that a few CMV-associated chains were specific for CMV antigens. A later analysis found common viral pathogens apparently linked to several of the most significant clusters.

Germline V gene lookup returns CDR1 SGHVS and CDR2 FNYEAQ. V lost 1 base, J lost 15 bases, and 9 bases stayed unmatched. The CDR3 has 13 residues. Comment on this clone: The antigen remains undetermined.

It was with 60 Vbeta and 13 Jbeta primers that the PCR ran. Profiled with immunoSEQ multiplex PCR; TCRdb holds only in-frame clones, not every one. The table lists some 50,000 clones, roughly 70% of them singletons, with roughly 22% in the top ten. The sequence was obtained from a woman aged 50 to 60 in good health and CMV-seropositive. The gene calls are TRBV7-6 and TRBJ2-1, with 7 bases identical to TRBD2. The sample taken for sequencing was PBMCs. CDR3 sequence reads: CASSLEVGGGVFF. The CDR3 DNA reads as TGTGCCAGCAGCTTAGAAGTGGGGGGGGGAGTGTTCTTC. Based on the CDR3 plus reference TRBV7-6 and TRBJ2-1, the full variable domain is GAGVSQSPRYKVTKRGQDVALRCDPISGHVSLYWYRQALGQGPEFLTYFNYEAQQDKSGLPNDRFSAERPEGSISTLTIQRTEQRDSAMYRCASSLEVGGGVFFGPGTRLTVL.